This is a list of T cell receptor beta chains from one sample in a study of CD8+ T cells in alopecia areata. The protocol was immunoSEQ multiplex PCR, while the TCRdb copy is restricted to in-frame clones and leaves out a portion. The repertoire holds under 200,000 clones, less than 70% seen once, with 13% to 15% in the top ten. The sample was CD4+ T cells sorted from blood, taken at week 24, from a patient treated with tofacitinib. All receptors derive from a human donor with alopecia areata. Both conserved end residues are trimmed from each CDR3.

J gene: TRBJ2-3; V gene: TRBV6-5; CDR3 protein: AIGGGTDTQY
J gene: TRBJ2-5; V gene: TRBV4-2; CDR3 protein: ASSRQWVASGAEAGETQY
J gene: TRBJ2-1; V gene: TRBV4-1; CDR3 protein: ASSPKGLNNEQF
J gene: TRBJ1-2; V gene: TRBV9; CDR3 protein: ASSLYQDGNRAGYT
J gene: TRBJ1-4; V gene: TRBV29-1; CDR3 protein: SVQGAQEKLF
J gene: TRBJ2-7; V gene: TRBV11-2; CDR3 protein: ASSLVQTSSYEQY
J gene: TRBJ2-1; V gene: TRBV29-1; CDR3 protein: SVSGTGVFDEQF
J gene: TRBJ2-1; V gene: TRBV4-2; CDR3 protein: ASSPSGGGDEQF
J gene: TRBJ2-7; V gene: TRBV29-1; CDR3 protein: SVRGDRAYEQY
J gene: TRBJ2-7; V gene: TRBV29-1; CDR3 protein: SVRDSFSYEQY
J gene: TRBJ1-6; V gene: TRBV30; CDR3 protein: AWDRVNSPLH
J gene: TRBJ1-2; V gene: TRBV4-1; CDR3 protein: ASSHEPGQGDYGYT
J gene: TRBJ1-1; V gene: TRBV2; CDR3 protein: ASSEWSEAF
J gene: TRBJ2-3; V gene: TRBV29-1; CDR3 protein: SAQGAGGYGDTQY
J gene: TRBJ1-4; V gene: TRBV2; CDR3 protein: ASSVTNEKLF
J gene: TRBJ2-2; V gene: TRBV7-3; CDR3 protein: ASSPDRPGTGELF
J gene: TRBJ2-6; V gene: TRBV29-1; CDR3 protein: SVEASDPTVPGANVLT
J gene: TRBJ1-1; V gene: TRBV2; CDR3 protein: ASSVYYEAF
J gene: TRBJ2-6; V gene: TRBV30; CDR3 protein: AWDYSGANVLT
J gene: TRBJ1-1; V gene: TRBV30; CDR3 protein: AWSVGQTNTEAF
J gene: TRBJ1-3; V gene: TRBV27; CDR3 protein: ASSPVTGSTGNTIY
J gene: TRBJ2-3; V gene: TRBV10-3; CDR3 protein: AIKRGGLSDTQY
J gene: TRBJ2-5; V gene: TRBV6-1; CDR3 protein: ASSEIPGAQETQY
J gene: TRBJ1-2; V gene: TRBV29-1; CDR3 protein: SVEDWTSYGYT
J gene: TRBJ1-1; V gene: TRBV5-1; CDR3 protein: ASSLVRQDTEAF
J gene: TRBJ2-7; V gene: TRBV30; CDR3 protein: AWRASGDRQY
J gene: TRBJ1-1; V gene: TRBV6-6; CDR3 protein: ASSLHQNTEAF
J gene: TRBJ2-2; V gene: TRBV5-1; CDR3 protein: ASSLGATRNTGELF
J gene: TRBJ2-7; V gene: TRBV29-1; CDR3 protein: SVTFDRASYEQY
J gene: TRBJ1-5; V gene: TRBV10-3; CDR3 protein: ATGTPDQPQH
J gene: TRBJ2-3; V gene: TRBV5-6; CDR3 protein: ASSFRRDPQY
J gene: TRBJ2-3; V gene: TRBV2; CDR3 protein: ASSGLAGRTDTQY
J gene: TRBJ2-7; V gene: TRBV30; CDR3 protein: AWSDLGVALYEQY
J gene: TRBJ1-1; V gene: TRBV6-1; CDR3 protein: ASSGTGMNTEAF
J gene: TRBJ2-5; V gene: TRBV29-1; CDR3 protein: SVEGQGQETQY
J gene: TRBJ2-5; V gene: TRBV6-5; CDR3 protein: ASSGTSGETQY
J gene: TRBJ2-7; V gene: TRBV29-1; CDR3 protein: SVAGTVDYEQY
J gene: TRBJ1-2; V gene: TRBV27; CDR3 protein: ASSLSGRVKNYGYT
J gene: TRBJ2-5; V gene: TRBV2; CDR3 protein: ASSALVLAGGETQY
J gene: TRBJ1-2; V gene: TRBV11-3; CDR3 protein: ASSRGRGGYT
J gene: TRBJ2-3; V gene: TRBV20-1; CDR3 protein: SARPSDTQY
J gene: TRBJ2-1; V gene: TRBV29-1; CDR3 protein: SVWEQGVGEQF
J gene: TRBJ2-7; V gene: TRBV29-1; CDR3 protein: SVVSGGDYEQY
J gene: TRBJ1-1; V gene: TRBV30; CDR3 protein: AWNRNRQGRNTEAF
J gene: TRBJ1-6; V gene: TRBV27; CDR3 protein: ASSPWTGSPLH
J gene: TRBJ1-2; V gene: TRBV6-1; CDR3 protein: ASSEGTGRVGYT
J gene: TRBJ2-7; V gene: TRBV29-1; CDR3 protein: SVRTDYEQY
J gene: TRBJ2-7; V gene: TRBV30; CDR3 protein: AWSVPVAGGEQY
J gene: TRBJ2-1; V gene: TRBV4-1; CDR3 protein: ASSQGRASSYNEQF
J gene: TRBJ1-1; V gene: TRBV11-3; CDR3 protein: ASSPGRGRGNTEAF
J gene: TRBJ1-5; V gene: TRBV4-2; CDR3 protein: ASSQEILNQPQH
J gene: TRBJ2-2; V gene: TRBV12-5; CDR3 protein: ASGLVGGSAGELF